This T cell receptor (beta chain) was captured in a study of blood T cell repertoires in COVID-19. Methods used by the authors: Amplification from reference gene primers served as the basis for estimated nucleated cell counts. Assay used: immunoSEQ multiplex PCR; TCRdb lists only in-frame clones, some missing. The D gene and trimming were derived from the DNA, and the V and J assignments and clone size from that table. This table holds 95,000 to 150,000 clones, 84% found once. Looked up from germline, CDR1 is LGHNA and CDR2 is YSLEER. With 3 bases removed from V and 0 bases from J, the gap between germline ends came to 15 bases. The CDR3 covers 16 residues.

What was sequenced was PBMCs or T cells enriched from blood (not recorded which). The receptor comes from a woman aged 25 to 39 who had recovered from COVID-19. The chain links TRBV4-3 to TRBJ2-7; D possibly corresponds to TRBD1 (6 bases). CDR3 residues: CASSQDRIQGSYEQYF. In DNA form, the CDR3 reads TGCGCCAGCAGCCAGGACCGAATACAGGGCTCCTACGAGCAGTACTTC.